This TCR beta chain originates from a study of blood T cell repertoires in COVID-19. About the research overall: Italy, Spain and the United States were the sources of the convalescent and acute COVID-19 samples. Sources were T cells, B-cell-depleted T cells, or PBMCs; the material itself was cDNA or gDNA.

There are 16 residues in the CDR3. V shed 2 bases and J 6 bases; nucleotides not matched to a gene: 11. Germline values: CDR1 MDHEN, CDR2 SYDVKM. Source study methods: Scientists estimated how many nucleated cells there were by amplifying reference gene primers. Only in-frame clones appear in the TCRdb table, and some are missing; sequencing was by immunoSEQ multiplex PCR. For V, J and clone size, that table is used; D and trimming come from the DNA. The sample includes approximately 110,000 clones, roughly 88% of them seen just once. This clonotype was obtained from a human donor in a cohort sampled during active COVID-19. What was sequenced was peripheral blood. V and J are TRBV28 and TRBJ1-2, with 8 bases matching TRBD1. DNA for the CDR3: TGTGCCAGCAGTTTAGCCCTGCTGACAGGGGTGGATGGCTACACCTTC. Protein: CASSLALLTGVDGYTF.